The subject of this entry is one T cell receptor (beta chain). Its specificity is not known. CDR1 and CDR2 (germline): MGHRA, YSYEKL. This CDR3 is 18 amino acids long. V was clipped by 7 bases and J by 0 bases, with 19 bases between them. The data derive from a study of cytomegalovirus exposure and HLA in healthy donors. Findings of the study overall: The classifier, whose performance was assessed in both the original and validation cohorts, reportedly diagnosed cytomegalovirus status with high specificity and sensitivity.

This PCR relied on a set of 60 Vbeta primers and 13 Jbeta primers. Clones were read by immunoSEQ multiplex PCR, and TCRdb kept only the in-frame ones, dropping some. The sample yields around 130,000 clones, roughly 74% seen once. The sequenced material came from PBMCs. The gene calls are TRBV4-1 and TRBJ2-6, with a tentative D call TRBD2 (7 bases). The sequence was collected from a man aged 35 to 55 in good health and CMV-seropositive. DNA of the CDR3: TGCGCCAGCACCTCTTGGGGGGGCTTGGGCTCTGGGGCCAACGTCCTGACTTTC. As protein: CASTSWGGLGSGANVLTF.